These 18 T cell receptor beta chains originate from one sample sequenced in a study of post-analysis software for immune sequencing data (dated by TCRdb to the mid-2010s). The study at large found these results: Patients showed significantly higher frequencies than controls for about five TRBV segments, among them TRBV5-6, TRBV5-1 and TRBV20-1.

Their antigens remain unidentified. Libraries were made using PCR. Data came from an Illumina HiSeq 2500. Unique molecular identifiers were incorporated into TCR beta cDNA libraries to reduce PCR and sequencing biases. Using fastp at Q25 and MiXCR, TCRdb reprocessed the public reads and kept productive beta chains. Under each unique CDR3 protein, matching rows form one entry showing the most common genes and DNA. This sample comprises hundreds of thousands of distinct CDR3 sequences, approximately 59% of them detected only once. Around 10% of the sample lies in the top ten. Sequencing was done on a sample of blood. The receptors stem from a girl between 2 and 10 years old with multiple sclerosis.

The chain uses TRBV3-1 and TRBJ2-6; 7 positions match TRBD1. V was pared by 3 bases and J by 2 bases, with 4 bases of the junction left unmatched. The CDR3 contains 16 residues. CDR1 and CDR2 from the germline V gene are LGHDT and YNNKEL (reference sequence). The chain's CDR3 is CASSHLQGTGANVLTF. CDR3 bases: TGTGCCAGCAGCCACCTACAGGGGACTGGGGCCAACGTCCTGACTTTC. The entire variable domain, with the rest obtained from reference TRBV3-1 and TRBJ2-6, is as follows: DTAVSQTPKYLVTQMGNDKSIKCEQNLGHDTMYWYKQDSKKFLKIMFSYNNKELIINETVPNRFSPKSPDKAHLNLHINSLELGDSAVYFCASSHLQGTGANVLTFGAGSRLTVL.

V gene TRBV29-1 combines with J gene TRBJ2-3; D not resolved. The CDR3 runs 15 residues. CDR1 is SQVTM and CDR2 is ANQGSEA in the germline V gene. V was trimmed by 5 bases and J by 0 bases, leaving 15 bases between them. The CDR3 DNA sequence: TGCAGCGTTCCAATGGTGGGATCCAGCACAGATACGCAGTATTTT. Translated: CSVPMVGSSTDTQYF.

This chain uses TRBV20-1 with TRBJ2-5; TRBD2 matches at 12 bases. The ends lost 5 bases at V and 2 bases at J; junction bases unmatched: 3. The length of the CDR3 is 14 residues. CDR1 is DFQATT and CDR2 is SNEGSKA in the germline V gene (reference sequence). The CDR3 coding sequence is TGCAGTGCTGAACTAGCGGGAGGACAAGAGACCCAGTACTTC. Translated, it gives CSAELAGGQETQYF.

The chain uses TRBV3-1 and TRBJ1-3; D may be TRBD1 (5 bases). Germline V lookup: CDR1 LGHDT, CDR2 YNNKEL (reference sequence). This CDR3 has 15 amino acids. V lost 3 bases, J lost 4 bases, and 13 bases lay in between. DNA for the CDR3: TGTGCCAGCAGCCAGCCCAGGGTTAACGGAAACACCATATATTTT. It specifies CASSQPRVNGNTIYF.

This clonotype has more than one count but fewer than ten. J is TRBJ2-5 and V is TRBV6-5, with 7 bases matching TRBD1. The germline V gene has CDR1 MNHEY and CDR2 SVGAGI. The CDR3 contains 15 residues. V lost 2 bases and J lost 1; bases outside the gene matches: 4. The CDR3 DNA follows: TGTGCCAGCAGTTACGCAGGGGGAGCCCAAGAGACCCAGTACTTC. Amino acid sequence: CASSYAGGAQETQYF.

The V call is TRBV29-1, the J call TRBJ2-7; TRBD1 agrees at 12 bases. The CDR3 extends over 15 amino acids. V gave up 7 bases and J gave up 7 bases; unmatched junction bases: 14. The germline V gene has CDR1 SQVTM and CDR2 ANQGSEA. CDR3 amino acids: CSARPPGTGGNEQYF. The CDR3, as DNA: TGCAGCGCCCGCCCCCCCGGGACAGGGGGCAATGAGCAGTACTTC.

This chain joins TRBV24-1 and TRBJ2-3; D remains unclear. This CDR3 spans 15 amino acids. Trimming removed 4 bases from V and 6 bases from J, with 16 bases in between. Germline-derived CDR1 and CDR2 are KGHDR and SFDVKD. The CDR3 DNA reads TGTGCCACCAGTGACCTTACTTCACACGTGGATACGCAGTATTTT. Translated, it gives CATSDLTSHVDTQYF.

This chain uses TRBV20-1 with TRBJ2-4; 8 bases agree with TRBD1. The J call may not be correct, given that the DNA end is closer to TRBJ2-5. Germline loops: CDR1 DFQATT, CDR2 SNEGSKA (reference sequence). The CDR3 consists of 16 residues. This CDR3 reads CSARGYGGQGQETQYF. In DNA form, the CDR3 reads TGCAGTGCTAGGGGTTACGGCGGACAGGGCCAAGAGACCCAGTACTTC.

This clonotype showed up just a few times. The chain links TRBV12-3 or TRBV12-4 to TRBJ2-7; 10 nucleotides line up with TRBD1. The CDR3 has 15 residues. The J segment lost 5 bases and the V segment lost 3 bases, leaving 7 bases of the junction unmatched. DNA of the CDR3: TGTGCCAGCAGTTTCAGGCGGGACAGGGGCCACGAGCAGTACTTC. This gives the protein CASSFRRDRGHEQYF.

This sequence joins TRBV5-1 and TRBJ2-1, with TRBD2 as a possible D gene (6 bases). CDR1 is SGHRS and CDR2 is YFSETQ in the germline V gene. Trimming cost V 4 bases and J 2 bases, with 13 bases left between them. The CDR3 is 15 amino acids. In DNA, the CDR3 is TGCGCCAGCAGCGGAGGGGTTCCCGCCTACAATGAGCAGTTCTTC. Protein sequence: CASSGGVPAYNEQFF.

The chain employs TRBV7-9 and TRBJ2-5, with unresolved D. The CDR3 covers 15 residues. Per germline, CDR1 SEHNR and CDR2 FQNEAQ (reference sequence). Trimming took 2 bases from V and 4 from J, leaving 14 bases between them. CDR3 loop: CASSLWSGGGETQYF. CDR3 sequence (DNA): TGTGCCAGCAGCTTATGGTCCGGTGGTGGAGAGACCCAGTACTTC.

V and J are TRBV3-1 and TRBJ1-2, with D possibly being TRBD1 (5 bases). CDR1 is LGHDT, CDR2 YNNKEL, per germline (reference sequence). Trimming cost V 0 bases and J 4 bases, with 15 bases left between them. The CDR3 is 16 residues long. CDR3 in amino acids: CASSQDWQGRSYGYTF. CDR3 coding DNA: TGTGCCAGCAGCCAAGATTGGCAGGGTAGGAGCTATGGCTACACCTTC.

This clonotype turned up a few times. CDR3 amino acids: CASSVATGLAGADTQYF. CDR3 coding DNA: TGTGCCAGCAGCGTAGCTACGGGACTAGCGGGAGCAGATACGCAGTATTTT. The chain carries TRBV9 and TRBJ2-3; 14 positions match TRBD2. The germline CDR1 and CDR2 sequences are SGDLS and YYNGEE. Trimming cost V 0 bases and J 4 bases; bases outside gene matches: 4. The CDR3 has 17 residues.

The chain links TRBV5-1 to TRBJ2-7; D is perhaps TRBD2 (6 bases). The V gene's germline CDR1 is SGHRS and CDR2 YFSETQ. The CDR3 runs 14 residues. Trimming shortened V by 0 bases and J by 6 bases, and 13 bases separated the two germline ends. The CDR3 sequence: CASSLGSEAGEQYF. CDR3 in DNA: TGCGCCAGCAGCTTGGGATCAGAAGCGGGCGAGCAGTACTTC.

The rearrangement links TRBV19 to TRBJ2-3, with 7 bases fitting TRBD2. The CDR3 has 14 amino acids. With V trimmed by 1 base and J by 5 bases, 3 bases remained unmatched. Germline V gives CDR1 LNHDA, CDR2 SQIVND (reference sequence). This CDR3 is CASSIVAGEDTQYF. The DNA for the CDR3 is TGTGCCAGTAGTATAGTCGCGGGGGAAGATACGCAGTATTTT. The whole variable domain, filled in from reference TRBV19 and TRBJ2-3, reads DGGITQSPKYLFRKEGQNVTLSCEQNLNHDAMYWYRQDPGQGLRLIYYSQIVNDFQKGDIAEGYSVSREKKESFPLTVTSAQKNPTAFYLCASSIVAGEDTQYFGPGTRLTVL.

This chain joins TRBV5-5 and TRBJ2-5; D unresolved. The V and J ends lost 0 bases and 5 bases respectively, with 11 bases between them. CDR3 size: 14 residues. Germline V lookup: CDR1 SGHKS, CDR2 YYEKEE (reference sequence). The CDR3 is CASSLEQQFETQYF. The CDR3 bases are TGTGCCAGCAGCTTGGAGCAACAGTTTGAGACCCAGTACTTC.

The V gene is TRBV7-9, the J gene TRBJ2-3; D remains ambiguous. Germline V gives CDR1 SEHNR, CDR2 FQNEAQ (reference sequence). V was trimmed by 4 bases and J by 5 bases, leaving 7 bases between them. The CDR3 has 12 residues. This chain's CDR3 is CASSSRIDTQYF. DNA for the CDR3: TGTGCCAGCAGCTCCCGCATAGATACGCAGTATTTT.

J is TRBJ1-2 and V is TRBV29-1, with a tentative D call TRBD1 (5 bases). Trimming stripped 7 bases from V and 8 bases from J, with 20 bases between. Germline V CDR1 and CDR2: SQVTM, ANQGSEA. This CDR3 comprises 13 residues. The CDR3: CSAVDQGKGGYTF. CDR3 DNA sequence: TGCAGCGCCGTGGACCAGGGAAAGGGCGGCTACACCTTC.